The subject of this entry is one TCR beta chain. As yet, its antigen is unknown. These data are taken from a study of human thymus T cells. The study's findings and limits: Both thymic and peripheral blood repertoires showed apparently biased V and J usage.

V lost 4 bases and J lost 4, with 13 bases in between. CDR1 and CDR2 (germline): MNHNY, SVGAGI (reference sequence). There are 14 residues in the CDR3. Resections that were taken during corrective heart surgery supplied the thymus tissue. This table comes from immunoSEQ multiplex PCR, and its TCRdb copy is limited to in-frame clones, with some not included. The table records roughly 120,000 clones, around 95% of them present only once. Sequenced: thymus tissue. V gene TRBV6-6 combines with J gene TRBJ1-1; unclear D gene. The origin of this receptor is a boy in the first two years of life with a congenital heart defect but otherwise immunologically healthy. The CDR3, as DNA: TGTGCCAGCAGTTGCCCGGCCCACGGCACTGAAGCTTTCTTT. Translated: CASSCPAHGTEAFF.